What follows are 17 T cell receptor beta chains derived from one specimen sequenced in a study of cytomegalovirus exposure and HLA in healthy donors. Primers for the PCR totalled 60 Vbeta and 13 Jbeta. TCRdb's table, derived via immunoSEQ multiplex PCR, lists solely in-frame clones and lacks some. This sample's table reports approximately 120,000 clones. Sequenced sample: PBMCs. Receptors originate from a man younger than 35 in good health and CMV-seronegative.

The chain combines TRBV19 with TRBJ1-6; D remains ambiguous. The germline V gene encodes CDR1 LNHDA and CDR2 SQIVND (reference sequence). The CDR3 has 13 amino acids. V lost 1 base and J 10 bases, leaving 8 bases between the germline ends. This chain's CDR3 is CASSIGVRSPLHF. The CDR3 nucleotides read TGTGCCAGTAGTATAGGGGTCAGGTCACCCCTCCACTTT.

The chain couples TRBV29-1 to TRBJ2-7; a weak D match, TRBD1 (5 bases). V lost 1 base to trimming and J lost 3 bases, with 7 bases between them. This CDR3 spans 12 amino acids. The V gene's germline CDR1 is SQVTM and CDR2 ANQGSEA. The CDR3: CSVEAGNYEQYF. The CDR3 DNA reads as TGCAGCGTTGAAGCAGGGAACTACGAGCAGTACTTC.

V is TRBV30 and J is TRBJ1-2, with 11 bases lining up with TRBD1. Germline V gives CDR1 GTSNPN, CDR2 SVGIG (reference sequence). This CDR3 comprises 14 residues. V trimming: 4 bases; J trimming: 7 bases; junction bases outside the gene matches: 8. CDR3 residues: CAWIRDRGSGGYTF. The CDR3 DNA follows: TGTGCCTGGATCCGGGACAGGGGGAGTGGTGGCTACACCTTC.

The rearrangement uses TRBV11-2 and TRBJ2-1, with 8 bases fitting TRBD2. The CDR3 runs 14 residues. With V trimmed by 3 bases and J by 5 bases, 3 bases remained unmatched. Germline loops: CDR1 SGHAT, CDR2 FQNNGV. The CDR3 DNA reads as TGTGCCAGCAGCTTCGTACTAGCGGACAATGAGCAGTTCTTC. As protein: CASSFVLADNEQFF.

The chain uses TRBV5-4 and TRBJ1-2; TRBD1 agrees at 11 bases. The CDR3 spans 13 residues. J gave up 8 bases and V 4 bases, and 4 bases lay outside the gene matches. Germline lookup yields CDR1 SGHNT and CDR2 YYREEE (reference sequence). The CDR3 DNA follows: TGTGCCAGCAGCCCGGACAGGGGGCACGGCTACACCTTC. It encodes CASSPDRGHGYTF.

This chain links TRBV18 with TRBJ1-5; TRBD1 agrees at 9 bases. The CDR3 runs 15 residues. Unmatched junction bases numbered 8, after V lost 5 bases and J lost 6 bases. Germline-derived CDR1 and CDR2 are KGHSH and LQKENI. CDR3: CASSSRDRVGQPQHF. CDR3 sequence (DNA): TGTGCCAGCTCATCCCGGGACAGGGTTGGTCAGCCCCAGCATTTT.

This chain joins TRBV7-3 and TRBJ2-7; D is undetermined. The CDR3 loop spans 13 amino acids. V lost 0 bases to trimming and J lost 4 bases, with 7 bases between them. Germline CDR1 reads SGHTA; CDR2 reads FQGTGA. The CDR3 loop is CASSLTRVYEQYF. The CDR3 bases are TGTGCCAGCAGCTTAACGAGAGTATACGAGCAGTACTTC.

V and J are TRBV6-4 and TRBJ2-3; 11 bases fit TRBD2. The J segment lost 2 bases and the V segment lost 8 bases, leaving 6 bases of the junction unmatched. Germline V gene lookup returns CDR1 MRHNA and CDR2 SNTAGT. This CDR3 is 15 amino acids long. In DNA form, the CDR3 reads TGTGCCAGCGGTTTTAGCGGGAGGGCCACAGATACGCAGTATTTT. This codes for CASGFSGRATDTQYF.

The rearrangement links TRBV4-1 to TRBJ1-1; TRBD1 is a possible D gene (5 bases). The germline CDR1 and CDR2 sequences are MGHRA and YSYEKL. The CDR3 sequence is 15 residues long. The V end was cut by 1 base, the J end by 0 bases, with 9 bases between. CDR3 coding DNA: TGCGCCAGCAGCCAAGGGGCAGGGATGAACACTGAAGCTTTCTTT. Residues: CASSQGAGMNTEAFF.

This chain links TRBV19 with TRBJ1-2; 7 bases are shared with TRBD1. Trimming at V came to 7 bases and at J to 4 bases, leaving 12 bases not matched to a gene. CDR1 is LNHDA and CDR2 is SQIVND in the germline V gene (reference sequence). The length of the CDR3 is 15 residues. The chain's CDR3 is CASTPGTVFPYGYTF. The CDR3 region has the DNA TGTGCCAGTACCCCCGGGACAGTCTTCCCCTATGGCTACACCTTC.

The gene calls are TRBV5-1 and TRBJ2-7; no definite D call. The CDR3 is 14 residues long. Looked up from germline, CDR1 is SGHRS and CDR2 is YFSETQ. Trimming removed 1 base at V and 3 bases at J, with 11 bases between. This chain's CDR3 is CASSLSGSYYEQYF. CDR3 bases: TGCGCCAGCAGCTTGTCCGGTAGCTACTACGAGCAGTACTTC.

The J gene is TRBJ1-5, the V gene TRBV5-1; 9 nucleotides match TRBD1. The CDR3 length is 14 residues. Trimming took 4 bases from V and 6 from J; bases not matched to a gene: 5. Germline assignment: CDR1 SGHRS and CDR2 YFSETQ. This CDR3 reads CASSVGQGGQPQHF. DNA of the CDR3: TGCGCCAGCAGCGTGGGACAGGGAGGTCAGCCCCAGCATTTT. The full variable domain, its missing parts supplied by reference TRBV5-1 and TRBJ1-5, is KAGVTQTPRYLIKTRGQQVTLSCSPISGHRSVSWYQQTPGQGLQFLFEYFSETQRNKGNFPGRFSGRQFSNSRSEMNVSTLELGDSALYLCASSVGQGGQPQHFGDGTRLSIL.

The gene calls are TRBV30 and TRBJ2-3; 10 positions match TRBD2. Germline trimming cut 0 bases from V and 2 bases from J; bases unmatched to any gene: 2. This CDR3 has 15 residues. Germline V lookup: CDR1 GTSNPN, CDR2 SVGIG (reference sequence). CDR3 DNA: TGTGCCTGGAGTGTACTAGCGGGACTCACAGATACGCAGTATTTT. Translating it yields CAWSVLAGLTDTQYF.

The V call is TRBV2, the J call TRBJ1-1, with TRBD1 matching over 8 bases. The CDR3 is made up of 16 amino acids. Trimming cost V 7 bases and J 3 bases; bases outside gene matches: 13. The germline V gene has CDR1 SNHLY and CDR2 FYNNEI. CDR3 loop: CASTQDRDLRYTEAFF. The CDR3 coding sequence is TGTGCCAGCACACAGGACAGGGACTTGAGGTACACTGAAGCTTTCTTT.

The chain joins TRBV7-9 to TRBJ1-1; no definite D call. The CDR3 contains 13 residues. CDR1 SEHNR and CDR2 FQNEAQ come from the germline V gene (reference sequence). The V end lost 5 bases, the J end lost 5 bases, and 12 bases lay between the germline ends. CDR3 protein: CASSPYPGTEAFF. The CDR3 DNA follows: TGTGCCAGCAGCCCTTATCCGGGAACTGAAGCTTTCTTT.

The J gene is TRBJ2-5, the V gene TRBV1; the DNA was not compared with TRBD1, the D call given in the table. TRBV1 is given as a pseudogene. The CDR3 consists of 21 residues. As DNA, the CDR3 is TGCACCAGCAGCCGAGCTCCGGGACAGGGTATTAGAGGCCATGTGTCGGAGACCCAGTACTTC. The encoded protein is CTSSRAPGQGIRGHVSETQYF.

This sequence joins TRBV7-9 and TRBJ2-1; 7 nucleotides match TRBD2. Germline V gene lookup returns CDR1 SEHNR and CDR2 FQNEAQ (reference sequence). J was trimmed by 5 bases and V by 7 bases; bases with no gene match: 11. The CDR3 runs 15 residues. Here the CDR3 DNA reads TGTGCCAGCATTCCCAGCGGGAAGCCTAACAATGAGCAGTTCTTC. As protein: CASIPSGKPNNEQFF.